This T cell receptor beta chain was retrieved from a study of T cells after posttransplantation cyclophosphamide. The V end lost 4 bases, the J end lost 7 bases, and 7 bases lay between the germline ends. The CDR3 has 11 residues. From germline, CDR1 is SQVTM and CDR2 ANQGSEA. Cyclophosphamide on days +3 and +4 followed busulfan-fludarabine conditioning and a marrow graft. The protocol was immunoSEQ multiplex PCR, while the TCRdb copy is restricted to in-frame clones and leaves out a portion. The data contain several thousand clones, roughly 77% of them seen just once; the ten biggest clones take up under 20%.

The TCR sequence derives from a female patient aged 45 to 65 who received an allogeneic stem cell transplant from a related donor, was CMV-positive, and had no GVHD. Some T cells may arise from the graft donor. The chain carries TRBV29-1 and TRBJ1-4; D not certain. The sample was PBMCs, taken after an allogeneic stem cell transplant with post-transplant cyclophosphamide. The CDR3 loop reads CSVVAGEKLFF. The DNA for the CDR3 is TGCAGCGTTGTAGCCGGTGAAAAACTGTTTTTT.